This T cell receptor beta chain emerged from a study of beta chain features in type 1 diabetes. Looked up from germline, CDR1 is SGHAT and CDR2 is FQDESV (reference sequence). This CDR3 spans 16 amino acids. V gave up 5 bases and J gave up 11 bases; unmatched junction bases: 11. Expressed TCRB transcripts were sequenced because the entire RNA isolate underwent reverse transcription. Method: immunoSEQ multiplex PCR; TCRdb's copy keeps in-frame clones and lacks some. The sample includes 350,000 to 450,000 clones, more than 12% of them seen just once. The rearrangement uses TRBV11-1 and TRBJ2-1; 14 nucleotides agree with TRBD2. The TCR originated in a young woman in good health. Material: naive CD4+ T cells from blood. CDR3 residues: CASSRTGTSGSRQQFF. The CDR3 region has the DNA TGTGCCAGCAGCAGAACCGGGACTAGCGGGAGTAGGCAGCAGTTCTTC.